Below, one T cell receptor (beta chain) is given with its context. Its antigen has not been determined. Base quality data are lacking; no much larger clone is found one base away. The data were taken from a study of blood T cell repertoires in COVID-19 (dated by TCRdb to 2020 to 2022). A note on the overall study: Samples from collaborators originated in the United States, Italy and Spain and spanned both the acute and convalescent phases of COVID-19. A de-identified subject ID, COVID-19 status, age in years and sex were almost always included in the sample metadata. Subjects who had been exposed to COVID-19, were actively infected with it, or had recovered from it provided the deeply sampled blood TCRbeta repertoires that made up the dataset. The repertoires were made available in a free public database intended to serve as a resource for research on the immune response to SARS-CoV-2. The samples were drawn from the first 160 participants of the ongoing ImmuneRACE study and from 1,254 subjects provided by 6 global collaborators. Where available, HLA class I and class II types were taken from metadata supplied by the sample provider and were not determined by assay-based typing. The material from the prospective study consisted of cDNA or gDNA derived from T cells, B-cell-depleted T cells, or PBMCs. What the work shows at the level of the full study, not this receptor alone: How much clinical and demographic metadata was included differed by source and by participant, and the metadata was provided uncurated.

Samples from volunteer blood donors who had recovered from COVID-19 were contributed by a second Seattle source. The collaborating institutions used their own protocols to collect whole blood in K2EDTA tubes. Collaborator samples were shipped for TCRbeta analysis as frozen whole blood, isolated PBMCs, or DNA extracted from either sample type. TCRbeta CDR3 regions were amplified from genomic DNA by means of the immunoSEQ Assay, a bias-controlled multiplex PCR. From the authors' description of their analysis: The number of nucleated cells in each sample was estimated by amplification of reference gene primers within the assay. To quantify the absolute abundance of each unique TCRbeta CDR3 rearrangement, sequence reads were collapsed and filtered. For each sample, productive Simpson clonality was calculated as the square root of Simpson's diversity index over productive rearrangements. TCRdb carries this immuneACCESS record with in-frame sequences only. Its versions omit some clonotypes, under half of them owing to an unresolved V gene in the studies checked, with the rest unexplained. V and J calls plus clone size are reproduced from that table; the DNA served to infer D and trimming. The sample table records about 160,000 clones; about four fifths of these occur just once. The ten largest clones take up 10% to 15% of the sample.

CDR1 and CDR2, per the germline V gene, are SNHLY and FYNNEI. V was cut back by 1 base and J by 0 bases, leaving a gap of 10 bases between them. The cysteine opens and the phenylalanine closes a CDR3 of 16 amino acids. Of all the DNA, just the CDR3 is kept, 48 bases in frame from base 1. Sample: peripheral blood. The TCR was taken from a man between 65 and 85 years old who had recovered from COVID-19. The chain is assembled from TRBV2 and TRBJ2-1; TRBD1 is a weak D gene call, 5 bases matching. The base sequence is TGTGCCAGCAGTGAAGGGGGCCCGAGCTCCTACAATGAGCAGTTCTTC. Its translation is CASSEGGPSSYNEQFF.